This T cell receptor (beta chain) is drawn from a study of blood T cell repertoires in COVID-19. The V and J ends lost 8 bases and 2 bases, in that order; junction bases with no gene match: 10. This CDR3 contains 15 residues. The germline gives CDR1 ENHRY, CDR2 SYGVKD. TCRdb keeps only in-frame clones here, not all; method: immunoSEQ multiplex PCR. Among 250,000 to 300,000 clones, roughly 89% were seen once, and the ten largest hold less than 2%. This clone was recorded once. The chain uses TRBV10-3 and TRBJ2-3; TRBD2 matches 7 bases. The sequencing input was PBMCs or T cells enriched from blood (not recorded which). The TCR sequence derives from a woman aged 40 to 50 who had recovered from COVID-19. As DNA, the CDR3 is TGTGCCATCGGAACACCGGGGGGTACCACAGATACGCAGTATTTT. It codes for CAIGTPGGTTDTQYF.